The rows below give T cell receptor beta chains drawn from one sample of a study of cytomegalovirus exposure and HLA in healthy donors. Clones were read by immunoSEQ multiplex PCR, and TCRdb kept only the in-frame ones, dropping some. The data show around 76,000 clones, around 76% seen once. Material for sequencing was PBMCs. The receptors derive from a man aged 40-49 years in good health and CMV-seronegative. Each CDR3 is given with its conserved first and last residue. D genes are given only for firm matches. Only some rows state a clone size, as once, few, many or a class for expanded clones.

d_gene,v_gene,j_gene,abundance,CDR3aa,CDR3nt
NA,TRBV5-1,TRBJ2-2,NA,CASSPGPSGELFF,TGCGCCAGCAGCCCGGGTCCGAGCGGGGAGCTGTTTTTT
NA,TRBV11-2,TRBJ2-3,NA,CASSFSVGGEGTDTQYF,TGTGCCAGCAGCTTCTCCGTAGGAGGGGAGGGCACAGATACGCAGTATTTT
NA,TRBV10-3,TRBJ1-1,NA,CAIKAGGVNTEAFF,TGTGCCATCAAGGCAGGAGGTGTGAACACTGAAGCTTTCTTT
NA,TRBV2,TRBJ1-1,NA,CASNPSTVNTEAFF,TGTGCCAGCAACCCGAGTACGGTGAACACTGAAGCTTTCTTT
TRBD2,TRBV5-5,TRBJ2-2,NA,CASSLPGRDTGELFF,TGTGCCAGCAGCTTGCCAGGGAGGGACACCGGGGAGCTGTTTTTT
TRBD1,TRBV5-1,TRBJ1-1,NA,CASSLAGGREAFF,TGCGCCAGCAGCTTGGCAGGGGGGAGGGAAGCTTTCTTT
NA,TRBV7-8,TRBJ1-1,once,CASSLEAGETEAFF,TGTGCCAGCAGCTTAGAAGCCGGGGAGACTGAAGCTTTCTTT
TRBD2,TRBV11-2,TRBJ2-7,NA,CASSSSSGVSYEQYF,TGTGCCAGCAGCTCCTCTAGCGGGGTCTCCTACGAGCAGTACTTC
TRBD1,TRBV9,TRBJ1-1,NA,CASSVGQGNSEAFF,TGTGCCAGCAGCGTGGGACAGGGAAACTCTGAAGCTTTCTTT
TRBD1,TRBV11-2,TRBJ1-2,few,CASSLEAHRGNYGYTF,TGTGCCAGCAGCTTAGAGGCCCACAGGGGAAACTATGGCTACACCTTC
NA,TRBV28,TRBJ1-2,NA,CASSSEGPPNYGYTF,TGTGCCAGCAGTTCGGAGGGCCCGCCTAACTATGGCTACACCTTC
NA,TRBV5-4,TRBJ1-3,few,CASKPHGASGNTIYF,TGTGCCAGCAAACCTCATGGGGCATCTGGAAACACCATATATTTT
NA,TRBV27,TRBJ2-2,NA,CASSFRDTNTGELLF,TGTGCCAGCAGTTTTCGGGACACGAACACCGGGGAGCTGCTTTTT
NA,TRBV11-1,TRBJ2-1,once,CASSSPGLYNEQFF,TGTGCCAGCAGCTCGCCGGGACTCTACAATGAGCAGTTCTTC
TRBD1,TRBV18,TRBJ1-2,NA,CASSPPGDRDGYTF,TGTGCCAGCTCACCACCGGGGGACAGGGATGGCTACACCTTC
TRBD1,TRBV11-3,TRBJ1-1,few,CASSSGTGGDPEAFF,TGTGCCAGCAGCTCTGGGACAGGGGGCGATCCTGAAGCTTTCTTT
TRBD2,TRBV27,TRBJ2-2,NA,CASSLRQGTSGSTGELFF,TGTGCCAGCAGTTTAAGACAGGGGACTAGCGGGAGCACCGGGGAGCTGTTTTTT
TRBD2,TRBV30,TRBJ2-3,NA,CAWSRLAGGDTQYF,TGTGCCTGGAGTAGACTAGCGGGTGGTGATACGCAGTATTTT
NA,TRBV5-1,TRBJ2-7,NA,CASSLRLTDYEQYF,TGCGCCAGCAGCTTGAGGTTAACAGACTACGAGCAGTACTTC
TRBD2,TRBV30,TRBJ2-1,NA,CAWSVRLAGVEQFF,TGTGCCTGGAGTGTACGACTAGCGGGGGTTGAGCAGTTCTTC
NA,TRBV7-8,TRBJ2-7,NA,CASSLGAYYSSYEQYF,TGTGCCAGCAGCTTAGGGGCTTATTACAGCTCCTACGAGCAGTACTTC
TRBD1,TRBV4-2,TRBJ1-5,few,CASSQKQGEGGNQPQHF,TGTGCCAGCAGCCAAAAACAGGGGGAGGGGGGCAATCAGCCCCAGCATTTT
TRBD1,TRBV10-3,TRBJ2-2,few,CAISGTGGLNTGELFF,TGTGCCATCAGTGGTACAGGGGGTCTAAACACCGGGGAGCTGTTTTTT
NA,TRBV7-3,TRBJ2-7,NA,CASSQTPSGGHEQYF,TGTGCCAGCAGCCAAACCCCTTCGGGGGGCCACGAGCAGTACTTC
TRBD2,TRBV28,TRBJ2-3,NA,CASSLAGGSTDTQYF,TGTGCCAGCAGCCTAGCGGGAGGGTCCACAGATACGCAGTATTTT
TRBD2,TRBV6-1,TRBJ2-4,few,CASNDASGRAKNIQYF,TGTGCCAGCAATGATGCTAGCGGGAGAGCCAAAAACATTCAGTACTTC
TRBD2,TRBV7-9,TRBJ2-1,NA,CASSSRTSEKYNEQFF,TGTGCCAGCAGTTCGCGTACTAGCGAAAAATACAATGAGCAGTTCTTC
NA,TRBV10-1,TRBJ2-7,NA,CASGQGYEQYF,TGCGCCAGCGGTCAGGGCTACGAGCAGTACTTC
TRBD2,TRBV4-1,TRBJ2-4,NA,CASSLAGRKNIQYF,TGCGCCAGCAGCCTCGCCGGGAGGAAAAACATTCAGTACTTC
NA,TRBV7-9,TRBJ2-1,few,CASSLARQTGYNEQFF,TGTGCCAGCAGCTTAGCGCGGCAGACCGGCTACAATGAGCAGTTCTTC
NA,TRBV18,TRBJ1-1,NA,CASSRAGQNTEAFF,TGTGCCAGCTCACGGGCAGGGCAGAACACTGAAGCTTTCTTT
TRBD1,TRBV10-3,TRBJ2-3,NA,CAITGGMTDTQYF,TGTGCCATAACAGGGGGCATGACAGATACGCAGTATTTT
TRBD1,TRBV19,TRBJ1-2,NA,CASSFNRGGYTF,TGTGCCAGTAGTTTCAACAGGGGTGGCTACACCTTC
TRBD2,TRBV4-1,TRBJ2-7,NA,CASSQERASGATYEQYF,TGCGCCAGCAGCCAAGAACGGGCTAGCGGGGCCACCTACGAGCAGTACTTC
NA,TRBV5-1,TRBJ2-5,NA,CASSFPGQETQYF,TGCGCCAGCAGCTTCCCGGGGCAAGAGACCCAGTACTTC
NA,TRBV7-9,TRBJ2-7,NA,CASRPVQDLRYEQYF,TGTGCCAGCAGGCCAGTACAGGACCTCCGCTACGAGCAGTACTTC
TRBD2,TRBV6-6,TRBJ2-2,NA,CASSNGRAGELFF,TGTGCCAGCAGCAACGGGAGGGCCGGGGAGCTGTTTTTT
NA,TRBV2,TRBJ1-2,NA,CASSEETGPYGYTF,TGTGCCAGCAGTGAAGAGACAGGTCCCTATGGCTACACCTTC
TRBD2,TRBV11-2,TRBJ2-7,once,CASSSTSGRPSYEQYF,TGTGCCAGCAGCTCGACTAGCGGGAGACCCTCCTACGAGCAGTACTTC
NA,TRBV10-1,TRBJ2-2,once,CASGAQTGELFF,TGCGCCAGTGGGGCTCAGACCGGGGAGCTGTTTTTT
NA,TRBV28,TRBJ1-1,NA,CASSLGGRGTEAFF,TGTGCCAGCAGTCTAGGCGGACGGGGTACTGAAGCTTTCTTT
TRBD1,TRBV13,TRBJ1-1,few,CASSSRQGKVFTEAFF,TGTGCCAGCAGCTCGAGACAGGGAAAGGTTTTCACTGAAGCTTTCTTT
TRBD1,TRBV6-5,TRBJ2-1,NA,CASSYSQGAYEQFF,TGTGCCAGCAGTTACTCCCAGGGGGCGTATGAGCAGTTCTTC
TRBD1,TRBV28,TRBJ2-4,once,CASSWTGLLAKNSQYF,TGTGCCAGCAGTTGGACAGGGCTACTAGCCAAAAACAGTCAGTACTTC
NA,TRBV6-1,TRBJ2-7,NA,CATSSGGSDREQYF,TGTGCCACTAGCTCGGGCGGGAGTGACAGGGAGCAGTACTTC
NA,TRBV14,TRBJ2-7,NA,CASSQHGAGEQYF,TGTGCCAGCAGCCAACATGGGGCGGGAGAGCAGTACTTC
TRBD1,TRBV6-6,TRBJ2-2,NA,CANRGDRESGELFF,TGTGCCAACAGAGGTGACAGGGAATCCGGGGAGCTGTTTTTT
NA,TRBV29-1,TRBJ2-5,NA,CSLRTSTIGAQYF,TGCAGCCTCCGGACGTCCACGATAGGGGCCCAGTACTTC
NA,TRBV13,TRBJ1-1,NA,CASSFPSGATEAFF,TGTGCCAGCAGCTTCCCTTCGGGAGCCACTGAAGCTTTCTTT
NA,TRBV7-9,TRBJ2-7,NA,CASSPWESREQYF,TGTGCCAGCAGCCCATGGGAGAGTCGCGAGCAGTACTTC
TRBD1,TRBV7-6,TRBJ2-2,few,CASSFGTDTGELFF,TGTGCCAGCAGCTTTGGGACAGACACCGGGGAGCTGTTTTTT
NA,TRBV27,TRBJ2-2,NA,CASIQTNTGELFF,TGTGCCAGCATACAAACGAACACCGGGGAGCTGTTTTTT
NA,TRBV11-2,TRBJ1-2,NA,CASSLGFARGYTF,TGTGCCAGCAGCTTAGGTTTTGCGAGGGGCTACACCTTC